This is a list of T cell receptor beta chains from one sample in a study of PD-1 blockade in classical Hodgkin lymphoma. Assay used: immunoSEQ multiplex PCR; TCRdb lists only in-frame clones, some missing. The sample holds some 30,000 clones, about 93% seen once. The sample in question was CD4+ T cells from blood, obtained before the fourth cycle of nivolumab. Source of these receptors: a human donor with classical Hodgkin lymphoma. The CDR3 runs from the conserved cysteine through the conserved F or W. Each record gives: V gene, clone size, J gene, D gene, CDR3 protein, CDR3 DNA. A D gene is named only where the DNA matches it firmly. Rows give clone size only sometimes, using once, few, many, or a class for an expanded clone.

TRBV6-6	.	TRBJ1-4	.	CASSYDAGDEKLFF	TGTGCCAGCAGTTATGACGCGGGGGACGAAAAACTGTTTTTT
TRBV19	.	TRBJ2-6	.	CASSMFGVAGANVLTF	TGTGCCAGTAGTATGTTCGGGGTTGCTGGGGCCAACGTCCTGACTTTC
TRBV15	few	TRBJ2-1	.	CATSRDWDPRRPPGEQFF	TGTGCCACCAGCAGAGATTGGGATCCTAGAAGGCCCCCGGGTGAGCAGTTCTTC
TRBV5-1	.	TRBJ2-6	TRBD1	CASSLSKRDSPWGANVLTF	TGCGCCAGCAGCCTGAGCAAAAGGGACAGCCCCTGGGGGGCCAACGTCCTGACTTTC
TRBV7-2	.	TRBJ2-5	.	CASSLGVTGGQETQYF	TGTGCCAGCAGCTTAGGTGTGACAGGCGGACAAGAGACCCAGTACTTC
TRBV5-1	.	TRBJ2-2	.	CASSLDSALITGELFF	TGCGCCAGCAGCTTGGATTCGGCTTTGATCACCGGGGAGCTGTTTTTT
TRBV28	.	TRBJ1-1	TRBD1	CASSRDRGHTEAFF	TGTGCCAGCAGTAGAGACAGGGGTCATACTGAAGCTTTCTTT
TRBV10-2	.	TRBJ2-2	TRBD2	CASSDPRRGLAAQNTGELFF	TGCGCCAGCAGTGACCCGCGCCGCGGGCTAGCGGCACAGAACACCGGGGAGCTGTTTTTT
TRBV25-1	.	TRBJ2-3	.	CASERFTDTQYF	TGTGCCAGCGAGCGGTTCACAGATACGCAGTATTTT
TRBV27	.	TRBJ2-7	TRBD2	CASSTLAGGDEQYF	TGTGCCAGCAGTACGTTGGCCGGGGGGGACGAGCAGTACTTC
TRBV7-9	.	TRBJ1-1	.	CASSPPWNTEAFF	TGTGCCAGCAGCCCCCCATGGAACACTGAAGCTTTCTTT
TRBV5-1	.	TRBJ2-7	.	CASSFTISSYEQYF	TGCGCCAGCAGCTTCACGATAAGCTCCTACGAGCAGTACTTC
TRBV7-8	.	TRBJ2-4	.	CASSLRGISSGKNIQYF	TGTGCCAGCAGCTTAAGGGGGATTTCTAGCGGCAAAAACATTCAGTACTTC
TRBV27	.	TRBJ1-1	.	CASSLRVSTEAFF	TGTGCCAGCAGTTTACGGGTGAGCACTGAAGCTTTCTTT
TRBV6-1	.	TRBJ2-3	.	CASSELLVSTQYF	TGTGCCAGCAGTGAACTACTCGTCTCTACGCAGTATTTT
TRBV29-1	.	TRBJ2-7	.	CSVTRKTGSYEQYF	TGCAGCGTTACTAGGAAGACAGGATCCTACGAGCAGTACTTC
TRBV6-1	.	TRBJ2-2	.	CATLTGRISGELFF	TGTGCCACCCTCACCGGCAGGATCTCCGGGGAGCTGTTTTTT
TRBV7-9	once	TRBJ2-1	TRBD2	CASSLVSLREPYNEQFF	TGTGCCAGCAGCTTAGTGAGCTTGCGGGAGCCGTACAATGAGCAGTTCTTC
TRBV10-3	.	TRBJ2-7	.	CAISTGTYEQYF	TGTGCCATCAGTACAGGAACCTACGAGCAGTACTTC
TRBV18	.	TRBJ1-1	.	CASSPSNSGAYGGMNTEAFF	TGTGCCAGCTCACCCTCGAATTCGGGGGCTTACGGAGGCATGAACACTGAAGCTTTCTTT
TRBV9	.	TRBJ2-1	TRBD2	CASSPLAGGGYEQFF	TGTGCCAGCAGCCCGCTAGCGGGAGGAGGTTATGAGCAGTTCTTC
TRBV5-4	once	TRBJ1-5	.	CASSLQGDQPQHF	TGTGCCAGCAGCCTCCAGGGCGATCAGCCCCAGCATTTT
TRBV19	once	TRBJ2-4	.	CASKSIAKNIQYF	TGTGCCAGTAAATCCATAGCCAAAAACATTCAGTACTTC
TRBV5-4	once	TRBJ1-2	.	CASRARGLMRYGYTF	TGTGCCAGCCGGGCGCGTGGGTTGATGCGCTATGGCTACACCTTC
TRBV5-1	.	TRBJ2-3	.	CASFEAPVTDTQYF	TGCGCCAGCTTTGAGGCCCCGGTCACAGATACGCAGTATTTT
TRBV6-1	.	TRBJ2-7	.	CAGGFSYEQYF	TGTGCTGGGGGCTTCTCCTACGAGCAGTACTTC
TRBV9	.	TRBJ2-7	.	CASSVGGTGPLYEQYF	TGTGCCAGCAGCGTAGGGGGAACAGGTCCTCTCTACGAGCAGTACTTC
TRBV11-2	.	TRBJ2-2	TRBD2	CASSPLAGATGELFF	TGTGCCAGCAGCCCCTTAGCGGGAGCAACCGGGGAGCTGTTTTTT
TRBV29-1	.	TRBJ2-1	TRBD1	CSVARTGSNEQFF	TGCAGCGTTGCCCGGACAGGTTCCAATGAGCAGTTCTTC
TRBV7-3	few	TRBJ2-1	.	CASSSQGTTEQFF	TGTGCCAGCAGCTCCCAAGGGACGACCGAGCAGTTCTTC
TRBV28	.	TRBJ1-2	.	CAGSGSPINYGYTF	TGTGCCGGTTCCGGATCCCCGATTAACTATGGCTACACCTTC
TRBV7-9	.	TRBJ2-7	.	CASSRQAASYEQYF	TGTGCCAGCAGCCGACAAGCTGCTTCCTACGAGCAGTACTTC
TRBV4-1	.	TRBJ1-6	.	CASSRFDGTGRANNSPLHF	TGCGCCAGCAGCCGATTCGACGGAACAGGGAGAGCTAATAATTCACCCCTCCACTTT
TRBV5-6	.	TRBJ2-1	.	CASSLSPDGSRNEQFF	TGTGCCAGCAGCTTGAGTCCGGACGGCTCCCGCAATGAGCAGTTCTTC
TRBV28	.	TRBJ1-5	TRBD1	CASSLTGAQPQHF	TGTGCCAGCAGTTTAACAGGGGCACAGCCCCAGCATTTT
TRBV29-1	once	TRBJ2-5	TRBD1	CSVELPPGQLSQETQYF	TGCAGCGTTGAATTACCCCCGGGACAGCTATCCCAAGAGACCCAGTACTTC
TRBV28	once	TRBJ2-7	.	CASSFTSGATYEQYF	TGTGCCAGCAGTTTTACCAGCGGAGCTACTTACGAGCAGTACTTC
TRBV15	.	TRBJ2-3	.	CATSRAGSLALTDTQYF	TGTGCCACCAGCAGAGCAGGGAGTCTAGCTCTCACAGATACGCAGTATTTT
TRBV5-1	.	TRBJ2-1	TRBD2	CASSRGLLAQSSYNEQFF	TGCGCCAGCAGCCGGGGTTTACTAGCGCAAAGCTCCTACAATGAGCAGTTCTTC
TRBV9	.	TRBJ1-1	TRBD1	CASSAGTGRGNTEAFF	TGTGCCAGCAGCGCGGGGACAGGGAGGGGGAACACTGAAGCTTTCTTT
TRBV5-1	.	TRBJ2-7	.	CASSWGVTYEQYF	TGCGCCAGCAGCTGGGGCGTCACCTACGAGCAGTACTTC
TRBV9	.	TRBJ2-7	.	CASSAGTAQYEQYF	TGTGCCAGCAGCGCCGGGACTGCCCAGTACGAGCAGTACTTC
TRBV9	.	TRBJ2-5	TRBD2	CASSDNGLAGVQETQYF	TGTGCCAGCAGCGACAACGGACTAGCGGGGGTCCAAGAGACCCAGTACTTC
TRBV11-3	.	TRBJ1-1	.	CASSFSGMNTEAFF	TGTGCCAGCAGCTTTTCAGGCATGAACACTGAAGCTTTCTTT
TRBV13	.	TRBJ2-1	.	CASSLGLTNNEQFF	TGTGCCAGCAGCTTGGGACTCACCAACAATGAGCAGTTCTTC
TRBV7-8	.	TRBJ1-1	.	CASSRGPTGWFTEAFF	TGTGCCAGCAGCCGCGGACCCACAGGGTGGTTCACTGAAGCTTTCTTT
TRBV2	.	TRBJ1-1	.	CASSRTTHINTEAFF	TGTGCCAGCAGTCGAACTACACACATTAACACTGAAGCTTTCTTT
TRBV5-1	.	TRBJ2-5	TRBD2	CASSPGLAGGMETQYF	TGCGCCAGCAGCCCCGGACTAGCGGGAGGAATGGAGACCCAGTACTTC
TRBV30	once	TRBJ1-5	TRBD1	CAWRSDRGNQPQHF	TGTGCCTGGAGATCCGACAGGGGGAATCAGCCCCAGCATTTT
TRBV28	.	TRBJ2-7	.	CASATQHEQYF	TGTGCCAGCGCTACTCAACACGAGCAGTACTTC
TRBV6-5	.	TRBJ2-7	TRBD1	CASSQGAVHEQYF	TGTGCCAGCAGCCAGGGGGCAGTCCACGAGCAGTACTTC
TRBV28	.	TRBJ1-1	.	CASSPGSPNTEAFF	TGTGCCAGCAGTCCCGGGTCCCCGAACACTGAAGCTTTCTTT
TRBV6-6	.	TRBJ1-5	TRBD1	CASTDRVSNQPQHF	TGTGCCAGCACCGACAGGGTAAGCAATCAGCCCCAGCATTTT
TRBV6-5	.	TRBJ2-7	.	CASSYFGQSSYEQYF	TGTGCCAGCAGTTACTTTGGTCAGAGCTCCTACGAGCAGTACTTC
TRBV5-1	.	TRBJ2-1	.	CASSLDSSPYNEQFF	TGCGCCAGCAGCTTGGACTCTTCCCCATACAATGAGCAGTTCTTC
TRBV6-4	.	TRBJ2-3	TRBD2	CASSVLAGGDTQYF	TGTGCCAGCAGTGTTCTAGCGGGAGGCGATACGCAGTATTTT
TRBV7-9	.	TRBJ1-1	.	CASSSDWAEAFF	TGTGCCAGCAGCTCCGACTGGGCTGAAGCTTTCTTT
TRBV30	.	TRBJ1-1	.	CAFAGQPNTEAFF	TGTGCCTTCGCAGGACAGCCTAACACTGAAGCTTTCTTT